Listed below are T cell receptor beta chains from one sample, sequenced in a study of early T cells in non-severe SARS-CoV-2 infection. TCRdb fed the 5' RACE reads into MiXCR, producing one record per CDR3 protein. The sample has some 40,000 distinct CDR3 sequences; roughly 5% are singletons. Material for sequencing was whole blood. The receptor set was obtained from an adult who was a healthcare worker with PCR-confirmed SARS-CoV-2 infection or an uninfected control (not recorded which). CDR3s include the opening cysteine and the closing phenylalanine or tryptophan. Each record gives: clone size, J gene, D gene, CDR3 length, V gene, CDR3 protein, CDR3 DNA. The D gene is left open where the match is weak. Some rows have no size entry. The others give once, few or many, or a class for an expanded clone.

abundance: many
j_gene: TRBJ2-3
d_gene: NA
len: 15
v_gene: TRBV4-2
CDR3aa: CASSQETRGPDTQYF
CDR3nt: TGTGCCAGCAGCCAAGAGACTAGAGGGCCAGATACGCAGTATTTT

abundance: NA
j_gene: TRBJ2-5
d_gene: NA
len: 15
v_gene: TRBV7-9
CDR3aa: CASSLVRGVQETQYF
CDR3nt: TGTGCCAGCAGCTTAGTCAGGGGGGTACAAGAGACCCAGTACTTC

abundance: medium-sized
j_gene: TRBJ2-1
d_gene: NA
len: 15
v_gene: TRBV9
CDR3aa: CASSAGPNLHNEQFF
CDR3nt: TGTGCCAGCAGCGCGGGGCCTAACCTTCACAATGAGCAGTTCTTC

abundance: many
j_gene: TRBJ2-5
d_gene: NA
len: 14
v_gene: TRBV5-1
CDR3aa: CASSFGAPQETQYF
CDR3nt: TGCGCCAGCAGCTTCGGGGCCCCTCAAGAGACCCAGTACTTC

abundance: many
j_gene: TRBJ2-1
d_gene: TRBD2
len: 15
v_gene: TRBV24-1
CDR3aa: CATASVSSGSNEQFF
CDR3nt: TGTGCCACGGCTTCGGTTTCTAGCGGGAGTAATGAGCAGTTCTTC

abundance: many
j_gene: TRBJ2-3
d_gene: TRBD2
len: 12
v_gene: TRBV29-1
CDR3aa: CSVDAGGDTQYF
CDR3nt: TGCAGCGTTGATGCGGGAGGAGATACGCAGTATTTT

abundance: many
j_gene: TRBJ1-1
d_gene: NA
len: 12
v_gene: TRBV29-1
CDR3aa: CSVTQGGTEAFF
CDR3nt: TGCAGCGTTACTCAGGGAGGCACTGAAGCTTTCTTT

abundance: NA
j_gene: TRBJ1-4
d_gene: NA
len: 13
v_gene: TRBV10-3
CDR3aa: CAISRGDNEKLFF
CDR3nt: TGTGCCATCAGTAGGGGGGATAATGAAAAACTGTTTTTT

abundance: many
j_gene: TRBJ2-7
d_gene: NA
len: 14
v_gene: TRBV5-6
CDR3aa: CASSVSGVSYEQYF
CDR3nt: TGTGCCAGCAGCGTGTCAGGGGTCTCCTACGAGCAGTACTTC

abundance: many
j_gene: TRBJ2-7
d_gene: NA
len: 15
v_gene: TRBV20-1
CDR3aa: CSASSSEIISYEQYF
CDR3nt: TGCAGTGCTAGTTCTTCGGAGATCATCTCCTACGAGCAGTACTTC

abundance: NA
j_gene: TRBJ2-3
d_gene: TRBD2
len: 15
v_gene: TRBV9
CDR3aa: CASSVRLAGADTQYF
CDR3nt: TGTGCCAGCAGCGTCCGGCTAGCGGGAGCAGATACGCAGTATTTT

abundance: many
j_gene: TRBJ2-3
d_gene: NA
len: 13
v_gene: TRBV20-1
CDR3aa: CSASGPGVDTQYF
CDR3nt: TGCAGTGCTAGTGGGCCAGGGGTGGATACGCAGTATTTT

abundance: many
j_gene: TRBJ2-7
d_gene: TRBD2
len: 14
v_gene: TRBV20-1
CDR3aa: CSAAPSGGPYEQYF
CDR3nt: TGCAGTGCTGCCCCTAGCGGGGGACCCTACGAGCAGTACTTC

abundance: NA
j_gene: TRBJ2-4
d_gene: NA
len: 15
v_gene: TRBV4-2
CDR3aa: CASSQDGRTGYIQYF
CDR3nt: TGTGCCAGCAGCCAAGACGGGCGGACTGGGTACATTCAGTACTTC

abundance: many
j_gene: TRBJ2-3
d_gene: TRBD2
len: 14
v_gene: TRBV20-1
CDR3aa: CSAIRGGGADTQYF
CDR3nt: TGCAGTGCGATCCGGGGGGGTGGCGCAGATACGCAGTATTTT

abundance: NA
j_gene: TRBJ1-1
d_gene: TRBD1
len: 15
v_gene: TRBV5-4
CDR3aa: CASSKPDRLNTEAFF
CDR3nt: TGTGCCAGCAGCAAGCCGGACAGGCTGAACACTGAAGCTTTCTTT

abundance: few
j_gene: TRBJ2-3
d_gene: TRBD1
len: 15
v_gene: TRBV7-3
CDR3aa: CASSAGQGAVYTQYF
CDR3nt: TGTGCCAGCAGCGCTGGACAGGGGGCAGTTTATACGCAGTATTTT

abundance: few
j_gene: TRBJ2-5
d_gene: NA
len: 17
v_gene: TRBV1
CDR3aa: CTSSQADGTSGEETQYF
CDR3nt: TGCACCAGCAGCCAAGCAGACGGGACTAGCGGAGAAGAGACCCAGTACTTC

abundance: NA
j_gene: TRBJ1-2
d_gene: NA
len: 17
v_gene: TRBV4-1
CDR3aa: CASSQADSFLTNYGYTF
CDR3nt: TGCGCCAGCAGCCAAGCGGACAGCTTCCTGACTAACTATGGCTACACCTTC

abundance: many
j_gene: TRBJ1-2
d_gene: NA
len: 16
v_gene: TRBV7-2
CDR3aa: CASSLGSRDMAYGYTF
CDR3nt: TGTGCCAGCAGCTTAGGGAGCCGGGACATGGCCTATGGCTACACCTTC

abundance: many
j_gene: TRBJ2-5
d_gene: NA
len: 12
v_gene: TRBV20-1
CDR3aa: CSAPDQKETQYF
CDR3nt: TGCAGTGCCCCGGACCAGAAAGAGACCCAGTACTTC

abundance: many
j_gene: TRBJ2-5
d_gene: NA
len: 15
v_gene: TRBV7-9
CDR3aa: CASSPPGYFQETQYF
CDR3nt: TGTGCCAGCAGCCCACCCGGCTACTTCCAAGAGACCCAGTACTTC